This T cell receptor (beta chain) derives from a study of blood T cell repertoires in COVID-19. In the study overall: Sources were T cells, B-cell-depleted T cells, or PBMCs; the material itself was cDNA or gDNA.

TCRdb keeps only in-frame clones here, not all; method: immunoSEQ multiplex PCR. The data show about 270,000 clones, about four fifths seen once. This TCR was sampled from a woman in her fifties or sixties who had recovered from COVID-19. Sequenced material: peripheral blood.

CDR3 sequence: CASNDRGGNTEAFF. DNA for the CDR3: TGTGCCAGCAACGACCGGGGGGGGAACACTGAAGCTTTCTTT. The J gene is TRBJ1-1, the V gene TRBV6-1; D is perhaps TRBD1 (5 bases). The germline CDR1 and CDR2 sequences are MNHNS and SASEGT. The CDR3 runs to 14 residues. V gave up 7 bases and J gave up 1 base, with 13 bases separating them.